This TCR beta chain was captured in a study of graft-versus-host responses after intestinal transplantation. The wider study: Recipients uniformly received anti-thymocyte globulin induction, followed by tacrolimus and steroids for three to four years.

Study outcomes and limitations: Early after transplant, HvG clones declined as circulating GvH clones peaked. Researchers found GvH clones in recipient marrow, and some showed up first in ileum or blood.

Dividing CFSE-low CD3+CD4+ and CD3+CD8+ responders were isolated by sorting after the reaction. Data came from immunoSEQ multiplex PCR; TCRdb stores just in-frame clones and leaves some out. The sample has thousands of clones, around a fifth seen once. This clone is large in the sample. Germline CDR1 is SGHTA and CDR2 is FQGNSA. This CDR3 is 14 amino acids long. The V gene lost 0 bases and the J gene lost 4 bases, with 9 bases spanning the gap. This clonotype was sampled from a human patient who was an organ donor for intestinal transplantation. The starting material was alloreactive CD4+ T cells from a mixed lymphocyte reaction culture, obtained before transplantation. The subset here: CFSE-low proliferating T cells sorted from roughly 6-day pre-transplant mixed lymphocyte reaction (GvH or HvG direction). V gene TRBV7-2 combines with J gene TRBJ1-2, with TRBD1 as a possible D gene (6 bases). As DNA, the CDR3 is TGTGCCAGCAGCTTAGCGGCGGACAGCTATGGCTACACCTTC. Translating it yields CASSLAADSYGYTF.